The clone carrying this T cell receptor (beta chain) was seen more than once but under ten times. Its antigen is currently unknown. This record comes from a study of CD8 T cells in ankylosing spondylitis. Construction of TCR beta libraries was performed using quantitative 5'-RACE with molecular barcodes. Using its own MiXCR run on the 5' RACE reads, TCRdb lists one record per CDR3 protein. In the table there are approximately 300,000 distinct CDR3 sequences, 6.5% to 10% of which are singletons. Study-level results: Reportedly, disease-linked clones are significantly enriched in ankylosing spondylitis patients' matched synovial fluid. A TCR beta motif of about 8 highly homologous variants appeared characteristic of ankylosing spondylitis blood.

Per germline, CDR1 SGDLS and CDR2 YYNGEE. The CDR3 loop spans 13 amino acids. V shed 6 bases and J shed 0 bases, with 10 bases lying between them. This sequence joins TRBV9 and TRBJ2-7, with D perhaps given as TRBD1 or TRBD2 (5 bases each). The origin of this receptor is a male donor with ankylosing spondylitis. Sequencing was performed on blood, either unsorted or a sorted T cell fraction (not recorded which). The CDR3 reads CASKRDDSYEQYF. The CDR3 bases are TGTGCCAGCAAGAGGGACGACTCCTACGAGCAGTACTTC.